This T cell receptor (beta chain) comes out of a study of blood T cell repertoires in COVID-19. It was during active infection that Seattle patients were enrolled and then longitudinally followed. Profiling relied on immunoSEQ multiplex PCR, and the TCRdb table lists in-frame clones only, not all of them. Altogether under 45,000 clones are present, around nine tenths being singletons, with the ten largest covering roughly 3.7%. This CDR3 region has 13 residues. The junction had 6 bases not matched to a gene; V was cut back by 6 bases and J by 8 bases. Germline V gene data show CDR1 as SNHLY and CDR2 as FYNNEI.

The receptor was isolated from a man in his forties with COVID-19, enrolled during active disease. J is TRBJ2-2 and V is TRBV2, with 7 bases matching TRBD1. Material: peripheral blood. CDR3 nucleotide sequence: TGTGCCAGCAGCACCAACAGGGGAGGGGAGCTGTTTTTT. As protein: CASSTNRGGELFF.